Presented here are 22 T cell receptor beta chains from one specimen sequenced in a study of cytomegalovirus exposure and HLA in healthy donors. PCR was performed using 60 Vbeta and 13 Jbeta primers. Data came from immunoSEQ multiplex PCR; TCRdb stores just in-frame clones and leaves some out. This table has 150,000 to 200,000 clones, around 81% appearing once. Material: PBMCs. The receptors originated from a woman younger than 30 in good health and CMV-seropositive.

To note about this clone: Its ends do not fully match the called genes, so a read error is possible. The V gene is TRBV29-1, the J gene TRBJ2-1; unclear D gene. The CDR3 contains 12 residues. Per germline, CDR1 SQVTM and CDR2 ANQGSEA. CDR3 in amino acids: CSVPSGYIEQFF. CDR3 nucleotides: TGCAGCGTTCCTTCCGGGTACATTGAGCAGTTCTTC.

This sequence joins TRBV19 and TRBJ1-2, with 9 bases aligning to TRBD1. The CDR3 is made up of 14 amino acids. Germline values: CDR1 LNHDA, CDR2 SQIVND (reference sequence). V was pared by 7 bases and J by 5 bases, with 8 bases of the junction left unmatched. This CDR3 reads CASTPGGQGYGYTF. In nucleotides, the CDR3 is TGTGCCAGTACCCCCGGGGGACAGGGATATGGCTACACCTTC.

This clone was seen once. V is TRBV11-2 and J is TRBJ2-1, with D tentatively TRBD2 (7 bases). Germline CDR1 and CDR2: SGHAT and FQNNGV. V lost 3 bases to trimming and J lost 5 bases, with 20 bases between them. This CDR3 contains 17 residues. This chain's CDR3 is CASSFLGGERSDNEQFF. In nucleotides, the CDR3 is TGTGCCAGCAGCTTTTTAGGGGGGGAACGGTCGGACAATGAGCAGTTCTTC.

This clone was seen a single time. The CDR3 nucleotides read TGCAGCACCACGAGGGCAGGCAGGGGCACTAACTATGGCTACACCTTC. Translated: CSTTRAGRGTNYGYTF. The chain links TRBV29-1 to TRBJ1-2; the D gene is possibly TRBD1 (6 bases). CDR1 is SQVTM, CDR2 ANQGSEA, per germline. Trimming took 8 bases from V and 0 from J, leaving 22 bases between them. CDR3 length: 16 amino acids.

This chain joins TRBV18 and TRBJ1-2; 12 nucleotides agree with TRBD1. Germline V gene data show CDR1 as KGHSH and CDR2 as LQKENI. CDR3 size: 17 residues. After removal of 0 bases from V and 5 bases from J, the junction contained 7 bases not matched to a gene. The CDR3 DNA reads TGTGCCAGCTCACCACCCGGGGACAGGGGGCTGGTATATGGCTACACCTTC. This codes for CASSPPGDRGLVYGYTF.

The chain employs TRBV5-6 and TRBJ2-2; the D gene is possibly TRBD1 (5 bases). V gave up 4 bases and J gave up 7 bases, with 11 bases separating them. Germline CDR1 is SGHDT and CDR2 is YYEEEE. The CDR3 runs to 13 residues. DNA for the CDR3: TGTGCCAGCAGCCCTACAGGCTTCGGGGAGCTGTTTTTT. This gives the protein CASSPTGFGELFF.

This clone has a handful of counts. The chain carries TRBV10-2 and TRBJ2-7; 9 bases are a match to TRBD2. With V trimmed by 7 bases and J by 2 bases, 3 bases remained unmatched. This CDR3 is 13 amino acids long. Germline assignment: CDR1 WSHSY and CDR2 SAAADI. Here the CDR3 reads CASTGTSTYEQYF. CDR3 DNA sequence: TGCGCCAGCACCGGGACTAGCACCTACGAGCAGTACTTC.

The rearrangement uses TRBV6-1 and TRBJ1-1, with no clear D. Between the trimmed V and J ends, which lost 6 bases and 2 bases, there was a span of 4 bases. The CDR3 sequence is 11 residues long. Germline V gene data show CDR1 as MNHNS and CDR2 as SASEGT. The CDR3: CASRYNTEAFF. In DNA, the CDR3 is TGTGCCAGCAGGTATAACACTGAAGCTTTCTTT.

V usage is TRBV5-1 and J usage is TRBJ1-2; 9 positions agree with TRBD1. Trimming took 0 bases from V and 4 from J; bases not matched to a gene: 4. This CDR3 has 15 amino acids. CDR1 is SGHRS and CDR2 is YFSETQ in the germline V gene. The CDR3 nucleotides read TGCGCCAGCAGCTTGGGGACAGGGGATCCCTATGGCTACACCTTC. The encoded protein is CASSLGTGDPYGYTF.

The chain links TRBV5-1 to TRBJ2-3, with D maybe TRBD2 (6 bases). In germline, CDR1 is SGHRS, CDR2 YFSETQ. The V end was cut by 7 bases, the J end by 0 bases, with 15 bases between. CDR3 length: 15 residues. The CDR3 loop is CASQLGTYSTDTQYF. The CDR3 region has the DNA TGCGCCAGCCAGCTTGGGACTTATAGCACAGATACGCAGTATTTT.

The chain is built from TRBV7-9 and TRBJ2-5, with D hard to call. Germline-derived CDR1 and CDR2 are SEHNR and FQNEAQ (reference sequence). Trimming removed 5 bases at V and 1 base at J, with 11 bases between. This CDR3 has 14 amino acids. As DNA, the CDR3 is TGTGCCAGCAGCGACGTTGGGCCCCAAGAGACCCAGTACTTC. This codes for CASSDVGPQETQYF.

The chain employs TRBV5-1 and TRBJ1-1; TRBD1 aligns across 7 bases. The CDR3 consists of 15 residues. Germline CDR1 and CDR2: SGHRS and YFSETQ. The J segment lost 4 bases and the V segment lost 1 base, leaving 7 bases of the junction unmatched. The CDR3 nucleotides read TGCGCCAGCAGCTTGTCGGGACAGAGTTTCACTGAAGCTTTCTTT. Protein sequence: CASSLSGQSFTEAFF.

V usage is TRBV6-5 and J usage is TRBJ1-6; D is uncertain. With 1 base removed from V and 10 bases from J, the gap between germline ends came to 17 bases. From germline, CDR1 is MNHEY and CDR2 SVGAGI. The CDR3 consists of 16 residues. Here the CDR3 DNA reads TGTGCCAGCAGTTACTACCCGGGATCCGGGGAGTCACCCCTCCACTTT. It translates to CASSYYPGSGESPLHF.

The V and J genes are TRBV5-1 and TRBJ2-7; weak D call: TRBD2 (5 bases). Per germline, CDR1 SGHRS and CDR2 YFSETQ. The CDR3 extends over 14 amino acids. V was trimmed by 0 bases and J by 3 bases, leaving 10 bases between them. In DNA form, the CDR3 reads TGCGCCAGCAGCTTGGACGGAGAGGGCTACGAGCAGTACTTC. Translation: CASSLDGEGYEQYF.

The rearrangement links TRBV4-1 to TRBJ2-7; TRBD2 agrees at 9 bases. The CDR3 has 17 residues. Germline loops: CDR1 MGHRA, CDR2 YSYEKL. V lost 2 bases, J lost 3 bases, and 11 bases stayed unmatched. CDR3 coding DNA: TGCGCCAGCAGCCAACATAGCCCGGGACTAGCCTACTACGAGCAGTACTTC. Protein product: CASSQHSPGLAYYEQYF.

Turning to this clone: This specimen includes other DNA sequences encoding the same CDR3. The chain is built from TRBV15 and TRBJ2-5; 9 nucleotides align to TRBD1. Per the germline V gene, CDR1 is LNHNV and CDR2 is YYDKDF (reference sequence). The CDR3 has 15 amino acids. J was trimmed by 4 bases and V by 3 bases; bases with no gene match: 6. The CDR3 sequence is CATSRDRGLGETQYF. The CDR3 DNA reads TGTGCCACCAGCAGGGACAGGGGCTTGGGAGAGACCCAGTACTTC.

V usage is TRBV9 and J usage is TRBJ2-1; D might be TRBD2 (5 bases). Trimming left V 0 bases short and J 4 bases short, with 17 bases between. The germline V gene encodes CDR1 SGDLS and CDR2 YYNGEE. This CDR3 region has 17 residues. This CDR3 is CASSVVGGSNRYNEQFF. Written as DNA, the CDR3 is TGTGCCAGCAGCGTAGTTGGAGGATCTAATAGATACAATGAGCAGTTCTTC. Variable domain in full (rest from reference TRBV9 and TRBJ2-1): DSGVTQTPKHLITATGQRVTLRCSPRSGDLSVYWYQQSLDQGLQFLIQYYNGEERAKGNILERFSAQQFPDLHSELNLSSLELGDSALYFCASSVVGGSNRYNEQFFGPGTRLTVL.

This clone was seen only once. The chain recombines TRBV5-1 with TRBJ2-1, with TRBD2 identical over 8 bases. CDR1 SGHRS and CDR2 YFSETQ come from the germline V gene. V gave up 2 bases and J gave up 8 bases; unmatched junction bases: 9. CDR3 length equals 15 residues. The CDR3 sequence is CASSLGTSFLDEQFF. CDR3 coding DNA: TGCGCCAGCAGCTTAGGGACTAGTTTTTTGGATGAGCAGTTCTTC.

This chain connects TRBV10-1 to TRBJ2-1; D perhaps matches TRBD2 (6 bases). The V end lost 3 bases, the J end lost 2 bases, and 14 bases lay between the germline ends. From germline, CDR1 is WNHNN and CDR2 SYGVQD (reference sequence). The CDR3 has 16 amino acids. CDR3 nucleotides: TGCGCCAGCAGTGATTCGGGACTCCTAACCTACAATGAGCAGTTCTTC. This gives the protein CASSDSGLLTYNEQFF.

This chain connects TRBV2 to TRBJ1-2, with D possibly matching TRBD1 (6 bases). Germline CDR1 SNHLY, CDR2 FYNNEI. V shed 10 bases and J shed 4 bases, with 13 bases lying between them. This CDR3 contains 12 residues. DNA of the CDR3: TGTGCCACCCGGGGGGGGCCCTATGGCTACACCTTC. This encodes CATRGGPYGYTF.

This clone was seen only once. This CDR3 is missing its conserved last phenylalanine or tryptophan, likely due to a read error. The V gene is TRBV28, the J gene TRBJ1-2; maybe TRBD1 (5 bases). The CDR3 sequence is 11 residues long. Germline CDR1 and CDR2: MDHEN and SYDVKM. In DNA form, the CDR3 reads TGTGTCATCCCGACAGTAAGTGGCTACACCCTC. As protein: CVIPTVSGYTL.

The V gene is TRBV7-2, the J gene TRBJ1-3, with D possibly being TRBD1 (6 bases). Trimming shortened V by 3 bases and J by 0 bases, and 12 bases separated the two germline ends. Germline lookup yields CDR1 SGHTA and CDR2 FQGNSA. The CDR3 contains 16 residues. The CDR3, as DNA: TGTGCCAGCAGCTTTAAGGGGGGGAGCTCTGGAAACACCATATATTTT. This encodes CASSFKGGSSGNTIYF.